The clone carrying this TCR beta chain was seen more than once but under ten times. Priming of first-strand cDNA relied on TRAV- and TRBV-specific primers (covering alpha and beta chains). Both a constant-region primer and a V-primer adapter served to amplify TCRs across 15 to 20 PCR cycles. After the mRNA was isolated, it was amplified using in vitro transcription. MiXCR, applied by TCRdb to the reads, yields one record per CDR3 protein. There are 65,000 to 95,000 distinct CDR3 sequences in the sample; about a sixth occur only once, and 1.4% to 1.5% lies in the top ten. This entry is derived from a study of low-dose radiotherapy and immunotherapy resistance in tumors. About the study: Participants in Cohort 1 were administered 0.5 Gy per fraction at 2-week intervals, to a cumulative dose of 6.5 Gy.

Time point meaning: after trial treatment. The treatment was: LDRT plus nivolumab, ipilimumab, low-dose cyclophosphamide and aspirin (RACIN trial). The germline gives CDR1 MDHEN, CDR2 SYDVKM. Trimming stripped 8 bases from V and 5 bases from J, with 9 bases between. The CDR3 loop spans 11 amino acids. The J gene is TRBJ1-2, the V gene TRBV28; D gene unclear. The receptor was isolated from a male donor with prostate cancer. Sequenced here: PBMCs, sampled after low-dose radiotherapy plus immunotherapy. CDR3 in amino acids: CASAQSYGYTF. The CDR3, as DNA: TGTGCCAGCGCGCAGTCGTATGGCTACACCTTC.